A selection of T cell receptor beta chains follows, all from one sample in a study of blood T cell repertoires in COVID-19. TCRdb keeps only in-frame clones here, not all; method: immunoSEQ multiplex PCR. The table records roughly 240,000 clones, 86% of them present only once. Sample: peripheral blood. The receptors originated from a woman aged 55-70 years who had recovered from COVID-19. CDR3s include the opening cysteine and the closing phenylalanine or tryptophan. The D gene is left open where the match is weak. Part of the rows lack a size; the others show once, few, many or a class for expanded clones.

-	once	TRBV6-2/TRBV6-3	TRBJ2-3	CASSPLSTDTQYF	TGTGCCAGCAGCCCCTTAAGCACAGATACGCAGTATTTT
-	-	TRBV5-6	TRBJ1-2	CASSLGHSYGYTF	TGTGCCAGCAGCTTGGGACACTCCTATGGCTACACCTTC
-	-	TRBV3-1/TRBV3-2	TRBJ1-3	CASSQGRDTIYF	TGTGCCAGCAGCCAAGGACGGGACACCATATATTTT
TRBD2	-	TRBV11-3	TRBJ2-3	CASSLESGGWDTQYF	TGTGCCAGCAGCTTAGAGAGCGGGGGGTGGGATACGCAGTATTTT
-	-	TRBV5-1	TRBJ2-5	CASSRTGAGAVQTQYF	TGCGCCAGCAGCCGAACCGGGGCGGGGGCCGTCCAGACCCAGTACTTC
-	-	TRBV4-3	TRBJ2-3	CASSQDSRDTQYF	TGCGCCAGCAGCCAAGATTCGAGAGATACGCAGTATTTT
TRBD2	-	TRBV5-4	TRBJ2-2	CASSLERGPFEGELFF	TGTGCCAGCAGCTTGGAGCGGGGGCCTTTTGAGGGGGAGCTGTTTTTT
-	-	TRBV4-2	TRBJ1-5	CASSQPGTDQPQHF	TGTGCCAGCAGCCAACCAGGGACTGATCAGCCCCAGCATTTT
-	once	TRBV7-2	TRBJ1-5	CASSPNADQPQHF	TGTGCCAGCAGCCCGAACGCGGATCAGCCCCAGCATTTT
-	-	TRBV9	TRBJ1-4	CASSPSGSGGVVFF	TGTGCCAGCAGCCCGTCCGGTTCTGGGGGGGTCGTGTTTTTT
TRBD2	-	TRBV19	TRBJ2-5	CASSPTTSGGSVTQYF	TGTGCCAGTAGTCCTACGACTAGCGGGGGTTCTGTGACCCAGTACTTC
TRBD1	-	TRBV20-1	TRBJ1-1	CSARADRGAFF	TGCAGTGCTAGGGCGGACAGGGGAGCTTTCTTT
-	-	TRBV7-8	TRBJ1-2	CASSLRREVNYGYTF	TGTGCCAGCAGCTTACGGAGGGAGGTCAACTATGGCTACACCTTC
TRBD2	-	TRBV2	TRBJ2-1	CASTKTSGGQQFF	TGTGCCAGCACGAAGACTAGCGGGGGCCAGCAGTTCTTC
-	-	TRBV7-3	TRBJ1-6	CASSLISGVNSPLHF	TGTGCCAGCAGCTTAATTTCAGGGGTAAATTCACCCCTCCACTTT
-	-	TRBV7-8	TRBJ1-5	CASSFVQINQPQHF	TGTGCCAGCAGCTTTGTACAGATCAATCAGCCCCAGCATTTT
TRBD1	few	TRBV7-3	TRBJ1-6	CASSPTGGGFESLHF	TGTGCCAGCAGCCCTACAGGGGGTGGTTTTGAGTCCCTCCACTTT
-	once	TRBV2	TRBJ2-7	CASSVDSSYEQYF	TGTGCCAGCAGTGTCGACTCTTCCTACGAGCAGTACTTC
TRBD1	-	TRBV6-5	TRBJ1-3	CASSNRGHGNTIYF	TGTGCCAGCAGCAACAGGGGCCACGGAAACACCATATATTTT
-	-	TRBV5-1	TRBJ1-5	CASSTTGDQPQHF	TGCGCCAGCAGCACGACAGGAGATCAGCCCCAGCATTTT
TRBD2	-	TRBV9	TRBJ2-1	CASSLSGGAHNGQFF	TGTGCCAGCAGCCTTAGCGGGGGGGCCCATAATGGGCAGTTCTTC
-	-	TRBV12-3/TRBV12-4	TRBJ1-2	CASSLEPGTLATF	TGTGCCAGCAGTCTGGAGCCCGGGACACTAGCGACCTTC
TRBD1	-	TRBV19	TRBJ2-2	CASQSGTGGWGGELFF	TGTGCCAGTCAATCCGGGACAGGGGGTTGGGGCGGGGAGCTGTTTTTT
TRBD1	-	TRBV5-1	TRBJ2-2	CASKGQGDTGELFF	TGCGCCAGCAAGGGGCAGGGGGACACCGGGGAGCTGTTTTTT
TRBD2	few	TRBV7-3	TRBJ2-1	CASSKSGGYYNEQFF	TGTGCCAGCAGCAAAAGCGGGGGGTACTACAATGAGCAGTTCTTC
TRBD1	once	TRBV5-8	TRBJ2-2	CASRWGQQANTGELFF	TGTGCCAGCCGCTGGGGACAGCAAGCGAACACCGGGGAGCTGTTTTTT
TRBD1	-	TRBV7-7	TRBJ1-5	CASSEGTGAMEPQHF	TGTGCTAGCAGCGAAGGGACAGGGGCGATGGAGCCCCAGCATTTT
TRBD2	-	TRBV2	TRBJ2-5	CASEVAGGLGETQYF	TGTGCCAGCGAGGTAGCGGGGGGGCTAGGAGAGACCCAGTACTTC
TRBD2	-	TRBV9	TRBJ2-5	CASGGRGLAGAETQYF	TGTGCCAGCGGAGGGAGGGGACTAGCGGGGGCAGAGACCCAGTACTTC
TRBD1	few	TRBV7-3	TRBJ2-1	CASSSDPRGTFRGNEQFF	TGTGCCAGCAGCTCCGACCCCAGGGGGACGTTCCGAGGTAATGAGCAGTTCTTC
-	-	TRBV11-2	TRBJ2-7	CASSPWPGGPAYEQYF	TGTGCCAGCAGCCCCTGGCCAGGGGGGCCCGCCTACGAGCAGTACTTC
-	-	TRBV6-2/TRBV6-3	TRBJ1-1	CASSRTTGRPTEAFF	TGTGCCAGCAGCCGCACGACAGGACGTCCGACTGAAGCTTTCTTT
-	-	TRBV28	TRBJ1-5	CATSGGNQPQHF	TGTGCCACTTCCGGGGGGAATCAGCCCCAGCATTTT
TRBD2	-	TRBV11-2	TRBJ2-7	CASISFGLAGGPSYEQYF	TGTGCCAGCATCTCATTCGGACTAGCGGGGGGGCCTTCCTACGAGCAGTACTTC
-	-	TRBV29-1	TRBJ2-7	CSVTYWGRTYEQYF	TGCAGCGTCACCTACTGGGGCAGGACCTACGAGCAGTACTTC
TRBD1	-	TRBV4-3	TRBJ1-6	CASSQDYVRADRENSPLHF	TGCGCCAGCAGCCAAGATTACGTTCGGGCGGACAGGGAGAATTCACCCCTCCACTTT
-	-	TRBV12-3/TRBV12-4	TRBJ1-2	CASSFEQTYGYTF	TGTGCCAGCAGTTTTGAACAAACCTATGGCTACACCTTC
-	once	TRBV12-3/TRBV12-4	TRBJ1-2	CASSLVEPAGYTF	TGTGCCAGCAGTTTGGTGGAGCCGGCGGGCTACACCTTC
-	-	TRBV6-5	TRBJ2-7	CASSNREGTYEQYF	TGTGCCAGCAGTAACAGGGAGGGGACCTACGAGCAGTACTTC
TRBD2	-	TRBV28	TRBJ2-5	CATRRGVGGTQYF	TGTGCCACCCGACGGGGGGTCGGGGGGACCCAGTACTTC
TRBD1	-	TRBV6-5	TRBJ1-2	CASSYYRGREDYGYTF	TGTGCCAGCAGTTACTATAGGGGGCGCGAAGACTATGGCTACACCTTC
TRBD2	-	TRBV19	TRBJ2-1	CASNRLAGGPLNEQFF	TGTGCCAGTAACAGGCTAGCGGGGGGGCCTTTGAATGAGCAGTTCTTC
-	-	TRBV5-1	TRBJ1-6	CASTTGSYNSPLHF	TGCGCCAGCACTACAGGTTCCTATAATTCACCCCTCCACTTT
-	-	TRBV7-2	TRBJ2-7	CASSQGRVSYEQYF	TGTGCCAGCAGCCAGGGGCGGGTATCCTACGAGCAGTACTTC
-	-	TRBV27	TRBJ2-7	CASSFQGTYEQYF	TGTGCCAGCAGTTTTCAGGGAACCTACGAGCAGTACTTC
TRBD1	-	TRBV18	TRBJ1-6	CASSPLGQGVAPLHF	TGTGCCAGCTCACCGCTGGGACAGGGGGTGGCACCCCTCCACTTT
TRBD1	-	TRBV6-5	TRBJ2-7	CASRKGTGSEQYF	TGTGCCAGCAGGAAAGGGACAGGGAGCGAGCAGTACTTC
-	few	TRBV28	TRBJ2-7	CASTSGRGLEQYF	TGTGCCAGCACCTCAGGAAGGGGCCTCGAGCAGTACTTC
-	-	TRBV5-1	TRBJ1-2	CASSSPTSNYGYTF	TGCGCCAGCAGCTCGCCGACATCTAACTATGGCTACACCTTC
-	-	TRBV6-1	TRBJ2-5	CASSEQSRVARETQYF	TGTGCCAGCAGTGAACAGTCCAGGGTGGCCCGAGAGACCCAGTACTTC
-	-	TRBV3-1/TRBV3-2	TRBJ1-6	CASSQDRGSGSPLHF	TGTGCCAGCAGCCAAGATAGGGGGTCTGGGTCACCCCTCCACTTT
TRBD2	-	TRBV5-1	TRBJ2-3	CASSLVTSGGTDTQYF	TGCGCCAGCAGCTTGGTAACTAGCGGGGGAACAGATACGCAGTATTTT